These 2 T cell receptor beta chains originate from one sample sequenced in a study of cytomegalovirus exposure and HLA in healthy donors. With 60 Vbeta and 13 Jbeta primers, the PCR was carried out. Clones were sequenced by immunoSEQ multiplex PCR, and TCRdb holds only the in-frame ones, with some missing. The table records 130,000 or so clones, around 80% of them present only once. The sample was PBMCs. Receptors originate from a man aged 18 to 29 in good health and CMV-seropositive.

The rearrangement joins TRBV10-1 to TRBJ1-6; weak D call: TRBD1 (6 bases). Trimming left V 6 bases short and J 2 bases short, with 14 bases between. The CDR3 is 16 amino acids. The germline CDR1 and CDR2 sequences are WNHNN and SYGVQD (reference sequence). In DNA, the CDR3 is TGCGCCAGCAGGGGTGGGGGGGGCGCCTATAATTCACCCCTCCACTTT. This codes for CASRGGGGAYNSPLHF.

The CDR3 nucleotides are TGTGCCAGCAGTTTGCGGCAAGGGGTGAAGAATGAGCAGTTCTTC. This sequence encodes CASSLRQGVKNEQFF. The chain employs TRBV27 and TRBJ2-1; a weak D match, TRBD1 (5 bases). The CDR3 length is 15 residues. Trimming pared 3 bases from V and 7 bases from J, leaving 16 bases between. Germline CDR1 is MNHEY and CDR2 is SMNVEV (reference sequence).